This T cell receptor beta chain was captured by sequencing in a study of blood T cell repertoires in COVID-19. J lost 10 bases, V lost 6 bases, and 9 bases had no gene match. This CDR3 comprises 13 residues. Participants were aged about 18 to 89 years, lived in 25 or so US areas, and enrolled virtually. Under the authors' procedure: The assay estimated nucleated cells by amplifying reference gene primers. This table comes from immunoSEQ multiplex PCR, and its TCRdb copy is limited to in-frame clones, with some not included. Clonal size and the V and J genes are those of that table, whereas D and trimming came from the DNA. Of 150,000 to 200,000 clones in the sample, about 91% were seen once.

This receptor was taken from a woman aged 40-49 years with acute COVID-19. The chain uses TRBV12-3 or TRBV12-4 and TRBJ1-1; 9 positions agree with TRBD1. Sample: PBMCs or T cells enriched from blood (not recorded which). CDR3 sequence reads: CASSSGTGLVAFF. The CDR3 coding sequence is TGTGCCAGCAGCTCCGGGACAGGGCTCGTAGCTTTCTTT.